This T cell receptor (beta chain) was recorded in a study of shared clonotypes between healthy human individuals. The overall study: Donors consisted of a couple of women and a few men between 18 and 49.

The authors divided CD4+ cells into CD45RA+ naive and CD45RA-negative memory subsets. TCRdb's table, derived via immunoSEQ multiplex PCR, lists solely in-frame clones and lacks some. The table lists around 1.6 million clones, 95% to 99% of them singletons. This CDR3 contains 18 residues. Trimming removed 1 base from V and 0 bases from J, with 18 bases in between. Per the germline V gene, CDR1 is SGHTA and CDR2 is FQGNSA. The rearrangement joins TRBV7-2 to TRBJ1-1; D is unresolved. Material: naive CD4+ T cells sorted from blood. The subset denotes: CD45RA+ positively selected. This clonotype was sampled from a man under 40 in good health. DNA for the CDR3: TGTGCCAGCAGCTTAGACATTTGGGCCCTTCGGATGAACACTGAAGCTTTCTTT. Amino acids: CASSLDIWALRMNTEAFF.